Below, one T cell receptor (beta chain) is given with its context. Its antigen is currently unknown. The sample comes from a study of OX40 agonist ivuxolimab in advanced cancers. Study observations and caveats: Compared with CD4+, CD8+ T cells on average had more expanded clones.

This CDR3 region has 14 residues. Germline assignment: CDR1 MNHNS and CDR2 SASEGT. V was pared by 10 bases and J by 0 bases, with 7 bases of the junction left unmatched. Assay used: immunoSEQ multiplex PCR; TCRdb lists only in-frame clones, some missing. The sample consists of some 130,000 clones, approximately 90% of them appearing once. Source: CD4+ or CD8+ T cells sorted from blood, taken in a trial of the OX40 agonist ivuxolimab. The origin of this receptor is an adult with an advanced solid tumor such as melanoma, head and neck, liver or kidney cancer. The J gene is TRBJ2-7, the V gene TRBV6-1; 9 bases fit TRBD1. The CDR3 DNA is TGTGCCACCCTACAGGGGGCCCCCTCCTACGAGCAGTACTTC. This translates into CATLQGAPSYEQYF.